This TCR beta chain stems from a study of cytomegalovirus exposure and HLA in healthy donors. The CDR3 runs to 14 residues. Germline V CDR1 and CDR2: GTSNPN, SVGIG (reference sequence). The V end lost 5 bases, the J end lost 7 bases, and 21 bases lay between the germline ends. Assay used: immunoSEQ multiplex PCR; TCRdb lists only in-frame clones, some missing. The sample holds about 360,000 clones; roughly 89% are singletons and the top ten take under 0.95%. Sequencing was done on a sample of PBMCs. The chain carries TRBV30 and TRBJ2-7, with D perhaps TRBD1 (5 bases). This receptor was taken from a woman under 30 in good health and CMV-seronegative. In DNA, the CDR3 is TGTGCCTGGCGCCCCCGCGGCAGGGCACGGGAGCAGTACTTC. Protein: CAWRPRGRAREQYF.